This TCR beta chain was profiled in a study of Ad26.COV2.S vaccination and SARS-CoV-2 variants. Using immunoSEQ multiplex PCR, the repertoire was profiled, and TCRdb retains in-frame clones only, with some absent. The data contain 350,000 to 500,000 clones, around 91% of them singletons. Noted treatment: 19 received Ad26.COV2.S at low or high dose, single or two shots; about five received placebo; per-sample allocation not given. Vaccine and placebo recipients were sampled on day 63 after the first injection. Trimming stripped 5 bases from V and 0 bases from J, with 12 bases between. This CDR3 comprises 15 residues. Germline assignment: CDR1 SGHNT and CDR2 YENEEA.

V usage is TRBV11-3 and J usage is TRBJ2-3, with D possibly TRBD2 on 6 matching bases. The clonotype originates from a person aged 18-60 years who received the Ad26.COV2.S COVID-19 vaccine or a placebo. The sequenced sample was peripheral blood, obtained in a trial of Ad26.COV2.S vaccine versus placebo. CDR3 protein: CASSPGGRSTDTQYF. The CDR3, as DNA: TGTGCCAGCAGCCCCGGAGGGAGGAGCACAGATACGCAGTATTTT.